This record concerns one T cell receptor beta chain sequence. Its antigen remains unknown. Germline V gene lookup returns CDR1 SGHDT and CDR2 YYEEEE. The CDR3 totals 15 residues. Unmatched junction bases numbered 2, after V lost 0 bases and J lost 2 bases. The data are from a study of persistence of HIV-infected CD4 T cells. Cells were stimulated with CMV-infected fibroblast lysates at about 9.4 ug/mL. CD40L/CD69 double-negative CD45RO-high memory CD4+ T cells were collected. The immunoSEQ assay was version 4, run in survey mode. Repertoires were generated with immunoSEQ multiplex PCR, while TCRdb's copy carries only in-frame clones and drops some. The sample comprises approximately 27,000 clones, approximately 78% of which are singletons, and roughly 0.8% rests with the top ten.

This specimen consisted of CD4+ T cells sorted from PBMCs after approximately 20-hour stimulation, obtained from a patient who received antiretroviral therapy. The receptor was derived from an adult woman with HIV who was CMV-seropositive. The chain joins TRBV5-6 to TRBJ2-4, with TRBD2 matching over 7 bases. The CDR3 spells CASSLDGRSKNIQYF. The CDR3 nucleotides read TGTGCCAGCAGCTTGGACGGGAGGTCCAAAAACATTCAGTACTTC. The full variable domain, its missing parts supplied by reference TRBV5-6 and TRBJ2-4, is DAGVTQSPTHLIKTRGQQVTLRCSPKSGHDTVSWYQQALGQGPQFIFQYYEEEERQRGNFPDRFSGHQFPNYSSELNVNALLLGDSALYLCASSLDGRSKNIQYFGAGTRLSVL.